Listed here is a single T cell receptor (beta chain). Its antigen is as yet unknown. This sample was taken from a study of T cells in localized non-small cell lung cancer. Study observations and caveats: It was uninvolved adjacent lung that showed the highest T cell clonality, exceeding tumor.

Germline V CDR1 and CDR2: SGHKS, YYEKEE (reference sequence). This CDR3 has 17 amino acids. The V end lost 1 base, the J end lost 2 bases, and 13 bases lay between the germline ends. The protocol was immunoSEQ multiplex PCR, while the TCRdb copy is restricted to in-frame clones and leaves out a portion. The table records roughly 40,000 clones, roughly 88% of them present only once. The sequence was obtained from a woman aged 40-69 years with stage I lung adenocarcinoma. The source was peripheral blood, collected before any cancer treatment. The gene calls are TRBV5-5 and TRBJ2-6, with D perhaps TRBD1 (6 bases). CDR3 region: CASSLTGIPPGANVLTF. CDR3 coding DNA: TGTGCCAGCAGCTTGACAGGGATCCCGCCTGGGGCCAACGTCCTGACTTTC.